The 19 T cell receptor beta chains reported below all come from one sample, sequenced in a study of T cell responses to AZD1222 COVID-19 vaccine. Produced via immunoSEQ multiplex PCR; TCRdb's table is partial and in-frame only. The repertoire consists of 180,000 or so clones, with around nine tenths occurring once and the leading ten covering roughly a quarter. This specimen was peripheral blood, taken 28 days after the second AZD1222 dose. The receptor source for this set is an adult who received the AZD1222 COVID-19 vaccine.

The chain has TRBV7-9 and TRBJ1-1; TRBD1 might be the D (5 bases). V gave up 3 bases and J gave up 7 bases, with 9 bases separating them. The CDR3 consists of 12 residues. Germline-derived CDR1 and CDR2 are SEHNR and FQNEAQ (reference sequence). The CDR3 here is CASSFSGGEAFF. The CDR3 nucleotides are TGTGCCAGCAGCTTTTCGGGGGGTGAAGCTTTCTTT.

V is TRBV5-1 and J is TRBJ2-7, with a tentative D call TRBD2 (6 bases). The V and J ends lost 4 bases and 1 base respectively, with 9 bases between them. This CDR3 contains 13 residues. Germline values: CDR1 SGHRS, CDR2 YFSETQ. The CDR3 DNA sequence: TGCGCCAGCAGCCGGGGACTGTCCTACGAGCAGTACTTC. This encodes CASSRGLSYEQYF. The entire variable domain, with the rest obtained from reference TRBV5-1 and TRBJ2-7, is as follows: KAGVTQTPRYLIKTRGQQVTLSCSPISGHRSVSWYQQTPGQGLQFLFEYFSETQRNKGNFPGRFSGRQFSNSRSEMNVSTLELGDSALYLCASSRGLSYEQYFGPGTRLTVT.

V gene TRBV4-2 combines with J gene TRBJ1-2; 7 bases are a match to TRBD1. Germline V gene sequence: CDR1 LGHNA, CDR2 YNFKEQ. CDR3 length: 17 amino acids. Losses at the gene ends were 0 bases for V and 5 bases for J; bases not matched to a gene: 12. CDR3 DNA sequence: TGTGCCAGCAGCCAAGATTTGATGGTTAGGGACAGTTATGGCTACACCTTC. Protein: CASSQDLMVRDSYGYTF.

Concerning this clone itself: One end of the junction fails to match germline, which may point to a read error. V usage is TRBV7-7 and J usage is TRBJ2-3; 7 nucleotides line up with TRBD2. This CDR3 contains 18 residues. Germline V lookup: CDR1 SSHAT, CDR2 FNYEAQ (reference sequence). Written as DNA, the CDR3 is TGTGCTAGCAGCTTTATTCGGCGGGAGAAAGGCAACACAGATACGCAGTATTTT. This gives the protein CASSFIRREKGNTDTQYF.

This clone has only one observation. J is TRBJ1-3 and V is TRBV12-5; no clear D. Germline-derived CDR1 and CDR2 are LGHNT and FRNRAP. The CDR3 sequence is 16 residues long. Trimming stripped 1 base from V and 0 bases from J, with 10 bases between. The CDR3 DNA sequence: TGTGCTAGTGGTTTGGACGTGTCCAGCTCTGGAAACACCATATATTTT. This translates into CASGLDVSSSGNTIYF.

The chain is built from TRBV27 and TRBJ2-7; 12 nucleotides line up with TRBD2. Germline CDR1 MNHEY, CDR2 SMNVEV (reference sequence). V lost 5 bases and J lost 4; bases outside the gene matches: 3. The CDR3 is made up of 14 amino acids. The CDR3, as DNA: TGTGCCAGCAGTCCCGGGACTAGCGGGTACGAGCAGTACTTC. Protein sequence: CASSPGTSGYEQYF.

This rearrangement joins TRBV6-1 to TRBJ1-6; no clear D gene. Trimming took off 0 bases at V and 4 bases at J, with 16 bases between the two ends. The CDR3 loop spans 18 amino acids. Germline V gene sequence: CDR1 MNHNS, CDR2 SASEGT. The CDR3 coding sequence is TGTGCCAGCAGTGAAGCGATTGGGTCCCTTCTTTATAATTCACCCCTCCACTTT. This gives the protein CASSEAIGSLLYNSPLHF.

The chain uses TRBV4-3 and TRBJ1-5, with D maybe TRBD1 (5 bases). Germline CDR1 LGHNA, CDR2 YSLEER. The CDR3 spans 15 residues. Trimming took 3 bases from V and 2 from J, leaving 11 bases between them. CDR3 in amino acids: CASSQTAYGNQPQHF. As DNA, the CDR3 is TGCGCCAGCAGCCAGACAGCTTATGGCAATCAGCCCCAGCATTTT.

The chain carries TRBV6-1 and TRBJ2-6; D could derive from TRBD1 or TRBD2 (5 bases each). The ends were cut back, 3 bases at V and 0 bases at J, with 12 bases in the middle. The germline V gene encodes CDR1 MNHNS and CDR2 SASEGT. The length of the CDR3 is 17 residues. The CDR3 is CASSDGAGFSGANVLTF. CDR3 in DNA: TGTGCCAGCAGTGACGGGGCCGGGTTCTCTGGGGCCAACGTCCTGACTTTC.

The rearrangement joins TRBV6-2 or TRBV6-3 to TRBJ2-5, with 8 bases aligning to TRBD2. V was clipped by 5 bases and J by 3 bases; unmatched bases: 8. The V gene's germline CDR1 is MNHEY and CDR2 SVGEGT. CDR3 length equals 15 residues. CDR3 DNA: TGTGCCAGCAGTGTCTTGGGACTAGGAGAAGAGACCCAGTACTTC. It translates to CASSVLGLGEETQYF.

J is TRBJ2-7 and V is TRBV24-1; perhaps TRBD2 as D (7 bases). V lost 0 bases and J lost 3, with 11 bases in between. This CDR3 spans 15 amino acids. Per germline, CDR1 KGHDR and CDR2 SFDVKD. The chain's CDR3 is CATSDLGGGHYEQYF. The CDR3 DNA reads TGTGCCACCAGTGATTTGGGGGGGGGCCACTACGAGCAGTACTTC.

The genes are TRBV5-1 and TRBJ1-1; D is undetermined. The ends were cut back, 0 bases at V and 5 bases at J, with 8 bases in the middle. The CDR3 runs to 13 residues. Germline assignment: CDR1 SGHRS and CDR2 YFSETQ. In DNA form, the CDR3 reads TGCGCCAGCAGCTTGGAGATGGGAACTGAAGCTTTCTTT. The encoded protein is CASSLEMGTEAFF.

The V and J genes are TRBV7-2 and TRBJ1-2; 7 bases fit TRBD1. The length of the CDR3 is 15 residues. CDR1 is SGHTA and CDR2 is FQGNSA in the germline V gene. The V gene end was trimmed by 3 bases and the J gene end by 6 bases; junction bases not matched to a gene: 10. DNA for the CDR3: TGTGCCAGCAGCTTGACCCTTGACAGGGTGGATGGCTACACCTTC. Amino acid sequence: CASSLTLDRVDGYTF.

The gene calls are TRBV7-2 and TRBJ2-3; 9 bases are shared with TRBD2. This CDR3 has 16 residues. V lost 5 bases and J lost 1; bases outside the gene matches: 7. The germline V gene has CDR1 SGHTA and CDR2 FQGNSA. CDR3 coding DNA: TGTGCCAGCAGCCCAGATTGGACTAGCGGCACAGATACGCAGTATTTT. Protein: CASSPDWTSGTDTQYF.

This chain links TRBV9 with TRBJ2-5; D may correspond to TRBD1 or TRBD2 (5 bases each). V was shortened by 1 base and J by 5 bases, with 12 bases between the two germline ends. The CDR3 is 14 residues long. The germline V gene encodes CDR1 SGDLS and CDR2 YYNGEE. CDR3 coding DNA: TGTGCCAGCAGCGTATCCGGGGCAACGGAGACCCAGTACTTC. As protein: CASSVSGATETQYF. Together with reference TRBV9 and TRBJ2-5, the CDR3 gives the full variable domain: DSGVTQTPKHLITATGQRVTLRCSPRSGDLSVYWYQQSLDQGLQFLIQYYNGEERAKGNILERFSAQQFPDLHSELNLSSLELGDSALYFCASSVSGATETQYFGPGTRLLVL.

V gene TRBV28 combines with J gene TRBJ1-4, with a possible D match to TRBD1 (5 bases). Trimming left V 10 bases short and J 7 bases short, with 19 bases between. Germline values: CDR1 MDHEN, CDR2 SYDVKM. The CDR3 loop spans 14 amino acids. The CDR3 sequence: CATLRIRGGEKLFF. For the CDR3, the DNA is TGTGCCACCCTGCGAATTCGGGGGGGTGAAAAACTGTTTTTT.

Comment on this clone: Other nucleotide sequences from this sample produce the same CDR3. The chain combines TRBV12-3 or TRBV12-4 with TRBJ2-7, with D unresolved. The CDR3 is 11 residues long. Trimming cost V 5 bases and J 4 bases, with 6 bases left between them. Written as DNA, the CDR3 is TGTGCCAGCAGTCCAAGTTACGAGCAGTACTTC. Amino acid sequence: CASSPSYEQYF.

V usage is TRBV3-1 (or the pseudogene TRBV3-2) and J usage is TRBJ2-7; 7 bases fit TRBD1. The CDR3 loop spans 13 amino acids. In germline, CDR1 is LGHDT, CDR2 YNNKEL (reference sequence). Unmatched junction bases numbered 6, after V lost 5 bases and J lost 5 bases. The CDR3 DNA reads as TGTGCCAGCAGCAGACAGGGTCTCGACGAGCAGTACTTC. Translated, it gives CASSRQGLDEQYF.

The V call is TRBV30, the J call TRBJ1-6, with D possibly matching TRBD1 (5 bases). The CDR3 length is 15 residues. V gave up 0 bases and J gave up 12 bases, with 18 bases separating them. Germline V gene sequence: CDR1 GTSNPN, CDR2 SVGIG (reference sequence). The DNA of the CDR3 is TGTGCCTGGAGTGTAGATCGGACACCTGGTTTACCCCTCCACTTT. Amino acid sequence: CAWSVDRTPGLPLHF.